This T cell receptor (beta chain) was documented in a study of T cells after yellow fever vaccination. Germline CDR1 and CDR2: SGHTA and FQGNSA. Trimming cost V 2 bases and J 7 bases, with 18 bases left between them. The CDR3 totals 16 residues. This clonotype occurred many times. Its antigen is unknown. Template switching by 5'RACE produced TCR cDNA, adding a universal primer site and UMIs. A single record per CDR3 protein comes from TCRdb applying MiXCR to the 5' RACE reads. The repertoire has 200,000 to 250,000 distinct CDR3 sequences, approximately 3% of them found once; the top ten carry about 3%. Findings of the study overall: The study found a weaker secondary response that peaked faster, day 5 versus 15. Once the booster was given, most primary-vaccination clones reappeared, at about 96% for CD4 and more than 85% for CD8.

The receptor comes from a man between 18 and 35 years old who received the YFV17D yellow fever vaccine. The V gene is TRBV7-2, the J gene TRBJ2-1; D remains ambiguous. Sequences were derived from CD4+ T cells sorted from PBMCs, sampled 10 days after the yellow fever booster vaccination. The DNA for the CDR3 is TGTGCCAGCAGCTTATACCGCGCGTGGGCTCGGAATGAGCAGTTCTTC. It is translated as CASSLYRAWARNEQFF. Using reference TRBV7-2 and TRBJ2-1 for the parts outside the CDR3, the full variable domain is GAGVSQSPSNKVTEKGKDVELRCDPISGHTALYWYRQSLGQGLEFLIYFQGNSAPDKSGLPSDRFSAERTGGSVSTLTIQRTQQEDSAVYLCASSLYRAWARNEQFFGPGTRLTVL.